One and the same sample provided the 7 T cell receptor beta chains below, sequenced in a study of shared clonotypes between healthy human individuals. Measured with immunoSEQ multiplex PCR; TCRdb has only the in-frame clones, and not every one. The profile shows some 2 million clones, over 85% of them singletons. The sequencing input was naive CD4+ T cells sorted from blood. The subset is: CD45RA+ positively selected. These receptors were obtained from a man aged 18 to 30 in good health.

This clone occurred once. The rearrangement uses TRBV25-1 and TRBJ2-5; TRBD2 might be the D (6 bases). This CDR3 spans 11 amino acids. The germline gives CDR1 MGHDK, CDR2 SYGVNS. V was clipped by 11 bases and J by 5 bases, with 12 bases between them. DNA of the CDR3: TGTGCCTCGGGAGTGGGGGAGACCCAGTACTTC. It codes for CASGVGETQYF.

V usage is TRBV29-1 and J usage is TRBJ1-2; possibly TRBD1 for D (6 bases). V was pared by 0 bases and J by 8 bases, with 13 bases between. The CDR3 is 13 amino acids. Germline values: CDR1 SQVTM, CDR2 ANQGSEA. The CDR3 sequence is CSVEDRGKRGYTF. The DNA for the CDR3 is TGCAGCGTTGAAGACAGGGGAAAGCGGGGCTACACCTTC.

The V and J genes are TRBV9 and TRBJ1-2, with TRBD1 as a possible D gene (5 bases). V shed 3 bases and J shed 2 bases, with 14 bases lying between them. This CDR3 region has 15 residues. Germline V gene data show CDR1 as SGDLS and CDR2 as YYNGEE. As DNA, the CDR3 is TGTGCCAGCAGCGCCGACGAAGGGGCAAACTATGGCTACACCTTC. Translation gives CASSADEGANYGYTF.

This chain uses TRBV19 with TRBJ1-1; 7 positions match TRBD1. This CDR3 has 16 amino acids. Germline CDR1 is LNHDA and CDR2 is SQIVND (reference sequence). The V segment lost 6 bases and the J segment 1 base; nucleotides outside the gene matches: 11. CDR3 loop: CASRDEQGIKNTEAFF. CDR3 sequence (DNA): TGTGCCAGTAGGGATGAACAGGGGATCAAGAACACTGAAGCTTTCTTT.

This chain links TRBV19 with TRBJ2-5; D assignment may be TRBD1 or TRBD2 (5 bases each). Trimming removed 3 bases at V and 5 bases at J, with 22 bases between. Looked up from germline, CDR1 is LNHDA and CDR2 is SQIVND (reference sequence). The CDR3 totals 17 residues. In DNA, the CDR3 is TGTGCCAGTAGTATTGGGCACCGGGACCCGGTAGATGAGACCCAGTACTTC. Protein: CASSIGHRDPVDETQYF.

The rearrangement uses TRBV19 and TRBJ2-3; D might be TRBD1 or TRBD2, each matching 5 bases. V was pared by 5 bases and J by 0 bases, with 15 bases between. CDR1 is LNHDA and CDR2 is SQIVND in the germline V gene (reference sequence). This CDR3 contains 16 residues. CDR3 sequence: CASSPGALISTDTQYF. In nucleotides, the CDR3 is TGTGCCAGTAGTCCCGGGGCCCTGATAAGCACAGATACGCAGTATTTT. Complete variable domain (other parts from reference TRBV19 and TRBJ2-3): DGGITQSPKYLFRKEGQNVTLSCEQNLNHDAMYWYRQDPGQGLRLIYYSQIVNDFQKGDIAEGYSVSREKKESFPLTVTSAQKNPTAFYLCASSPGALISTDTQYFGPGTRLTVL.

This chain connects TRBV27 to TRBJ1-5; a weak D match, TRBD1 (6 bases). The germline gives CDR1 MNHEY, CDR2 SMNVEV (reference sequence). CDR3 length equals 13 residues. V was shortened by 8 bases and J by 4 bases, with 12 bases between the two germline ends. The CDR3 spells CASRGRGNQPQHF. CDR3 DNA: TGTGCCAGCCGGGGCAGGGGAAATCAGCCCCAGCATTTT.